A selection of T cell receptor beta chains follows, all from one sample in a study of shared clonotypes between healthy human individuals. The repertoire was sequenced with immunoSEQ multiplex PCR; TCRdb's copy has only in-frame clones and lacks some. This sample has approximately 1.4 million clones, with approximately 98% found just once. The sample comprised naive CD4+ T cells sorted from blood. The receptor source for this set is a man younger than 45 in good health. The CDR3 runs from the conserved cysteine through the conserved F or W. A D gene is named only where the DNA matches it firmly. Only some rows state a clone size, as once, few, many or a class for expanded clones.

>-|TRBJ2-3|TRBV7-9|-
CASTKEARTDTQYF
TGTGCCAGCACTAAAGAAGCGCGCACAGATACGCAGTATTTT
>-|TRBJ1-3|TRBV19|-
CASSIPDRKSGNTIYF
TGTGCCAGTAGTATCCCCGACAGGAAATCTGGAAACACCATATATTTT
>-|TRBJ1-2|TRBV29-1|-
CSVERRGTNNGYTF
TGCAGCGTTGAGCGGAGGGGGACGAATAATGGCTACACCTTC
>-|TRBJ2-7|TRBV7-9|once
CASSLGGTYEQYF
TGTGCCAGCAGCTTAGGGGGGACCTACGAGCAGTACTTC
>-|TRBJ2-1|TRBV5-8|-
CASSFWRDSYNEQFF
TGTGCCAGCAGCTTCTGGCGGGACTCCTACAATGAGCAGTTCTTC
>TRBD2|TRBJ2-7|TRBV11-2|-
CASSLDLSGRPYEQYF
TGTGCCAGCAGCTTAGATTTGAGCGGGAGGCCCTACGAGCAGTACTTC
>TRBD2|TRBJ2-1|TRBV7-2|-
CASSLSSLAGRDEQFF
TGTGCCAGCAGCCTATCATCCCTAGCGGGAAGGGATGAGCAGTTCTTC
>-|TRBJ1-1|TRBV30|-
CAWSVNPEAFF
TGTGCCTGGAGTGTAAACCCTGAAGCTTTCTTT
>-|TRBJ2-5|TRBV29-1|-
CSVSGPKFGETQYF
TGCAGCGTCTCGGGACCAAAATTCGGAGAGACCCAGTACTTC
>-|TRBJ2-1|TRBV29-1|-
CSVGDLRGRTIYNEQFF
TGCAGCGTGGGGGACTTGCGGGGTAGGACAATTTACAATGAGCAGTTCTTC
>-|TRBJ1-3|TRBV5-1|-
CASKEDGLDSGNTIYF
TGCGCCAGCAAGGAGGACGGACTGGACTCTGGAAACACCATATATTTT
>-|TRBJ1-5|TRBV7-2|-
CASSSRYGEQPQHF
TGTGCCAGCAGTTCACGATATGGGGAACAGCCCCAGCATTTT
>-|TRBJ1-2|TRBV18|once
CASSPLGTPADYGYTF
TGTGCCAGCTCACCTTTAGGGACACCGGCGGACTATGGCTACACCTTC
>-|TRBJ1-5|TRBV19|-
CASSITRLVKNQPQHF
TGTGCCAGTAGTATTACCAGGCTCGTTAAAAATCAGCCCCAGCATTTT
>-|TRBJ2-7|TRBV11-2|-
CASSLPGHSSYEQYF
TGTGCCAGCAGCTTGCCGGGACATAGCTCCTACGAGCAGTACTTC
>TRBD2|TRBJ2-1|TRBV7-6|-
CASSRGQGTTSGRAGNEQFF
TGTGCCAGCAGCAGAGGACAGGGAACGACTAGCGGGAGGGCCGGCAATGAGCAGTTCTTC
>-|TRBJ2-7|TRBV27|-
CASKPRDFMGNEQYF
TGTGCCAGCAAGCCCCGGGACTTTATGGGTAACGAGCAGTACTTC
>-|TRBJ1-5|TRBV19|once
CASSISSSRGPQHF
TGTGCCAGTAGTATTTCAAGCTCCAGGGGGCCCCAGCATTTT
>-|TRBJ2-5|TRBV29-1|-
CSVDRQNLGTQYF
TGCAGCGTTGATCGGCAGAACCTAGGGACCCAGTACTTC
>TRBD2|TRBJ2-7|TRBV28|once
CASSPSGGTYEQYF
TGTGCCAGCAGTCCCTCGGGGGGAACCTACGAGCAGTACTTC
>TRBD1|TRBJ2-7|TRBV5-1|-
CASSGQGQGDYEQYF
TGCGCCAGCAGCGGTCAGGGACAGGGTGACTACGAGCAGTACTTC
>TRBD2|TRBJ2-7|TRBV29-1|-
CSVWTSGRVGSYEQYF
TGCAGCGTTTGGACTAGCGGGAGGGTGGGATCCTACGAGCAGTACTTC
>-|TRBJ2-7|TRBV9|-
CASSVGVDPSSYEQYF
TGTGCCAGCAGCGTAGGGGTGGACCCTAGCTCCTACGAGCAGTACTTC